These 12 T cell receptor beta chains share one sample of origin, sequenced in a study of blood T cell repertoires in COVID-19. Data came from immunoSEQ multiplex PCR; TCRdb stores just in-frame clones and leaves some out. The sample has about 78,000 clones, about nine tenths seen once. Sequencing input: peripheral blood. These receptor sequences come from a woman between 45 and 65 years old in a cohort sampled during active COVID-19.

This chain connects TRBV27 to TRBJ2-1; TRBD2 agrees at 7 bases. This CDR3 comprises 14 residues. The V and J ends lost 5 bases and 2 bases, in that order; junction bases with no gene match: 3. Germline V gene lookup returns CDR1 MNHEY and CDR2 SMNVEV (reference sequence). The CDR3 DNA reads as TGTGCCAGCAGTGCTAGCGGTCCCTACAATGAGCAGTTCTTC. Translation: CASSASGPYNEQFF.

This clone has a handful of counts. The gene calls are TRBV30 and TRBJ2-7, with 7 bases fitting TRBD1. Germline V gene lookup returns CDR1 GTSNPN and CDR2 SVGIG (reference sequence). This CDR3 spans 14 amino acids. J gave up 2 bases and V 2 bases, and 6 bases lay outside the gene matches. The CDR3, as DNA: TGTGCCTGGAGTCCCGGGACAGCAACCTACGAGCAGTACTTC. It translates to CAWSPGTATYEQYF.

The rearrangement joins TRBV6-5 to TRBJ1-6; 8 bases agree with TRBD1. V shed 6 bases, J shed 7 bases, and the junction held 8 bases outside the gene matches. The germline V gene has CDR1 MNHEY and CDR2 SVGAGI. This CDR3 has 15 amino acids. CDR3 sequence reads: CASSFQGADNSPLHF. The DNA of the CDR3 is TGTGCCAGCAGCTTTCAGGGGGCGGACAATTCACCCCTCCACTTT.

The CDR3 coding sequence is TGTGCCAGCAGCTCATACAGGGGAAGCAATCAGCCCCAGCATTTT. Its protein is CASSSYRGSNQPQHF. This chain joins TRBV7-3 and TRBJ1-5, with TRBD1 matching over 7 bases. V lost 4 bases, J lost 1 base, and 4 bases stayed unmatched. Per germline, CDR1 SGHTA and CDR2 FQGTGA. The length of the CDR3 is 15 residues.

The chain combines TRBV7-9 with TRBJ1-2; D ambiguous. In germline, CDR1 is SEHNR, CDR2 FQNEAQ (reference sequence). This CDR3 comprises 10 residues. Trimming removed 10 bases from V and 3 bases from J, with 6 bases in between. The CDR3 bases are TGTGCCATTGGAGACTATGGCTACACCTTC. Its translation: CAIGDYGYTF.

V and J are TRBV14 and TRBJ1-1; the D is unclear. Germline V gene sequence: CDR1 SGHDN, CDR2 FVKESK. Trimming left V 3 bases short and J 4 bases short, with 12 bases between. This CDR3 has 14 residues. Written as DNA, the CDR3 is TGTGCCAGCAGCCACAGGTACCAGTTCACTGAAGCTTTCTTT. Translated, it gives CASSHRYQFTEAFF.

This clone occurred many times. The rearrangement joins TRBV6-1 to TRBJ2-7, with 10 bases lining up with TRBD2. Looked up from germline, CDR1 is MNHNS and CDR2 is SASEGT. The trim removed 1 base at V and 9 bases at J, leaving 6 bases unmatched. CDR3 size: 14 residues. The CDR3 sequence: CASSEGTSGAGQYF. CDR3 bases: TGTGCCAGCAGTGAAGGGACTAGCGGCGCGGGGCAGTACTTC.

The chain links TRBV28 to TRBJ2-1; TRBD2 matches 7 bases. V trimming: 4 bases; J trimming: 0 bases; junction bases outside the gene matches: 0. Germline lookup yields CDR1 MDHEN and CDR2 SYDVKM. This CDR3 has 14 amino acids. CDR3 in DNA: TGTGCCAGCAGTTCTAGCGGCTCCTACAATGAGCAGTTCTTC. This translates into CASSSSGSYNEQFF.

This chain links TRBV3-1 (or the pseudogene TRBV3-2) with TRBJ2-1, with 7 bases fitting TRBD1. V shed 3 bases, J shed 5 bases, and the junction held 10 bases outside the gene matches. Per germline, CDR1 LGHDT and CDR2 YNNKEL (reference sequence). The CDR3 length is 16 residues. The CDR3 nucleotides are TGTGCCAGCAGCCATCTCCGGGACAGTCTCAACAATGAGCAGTTCTTC. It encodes CASSHLRDSLNNEQFF.

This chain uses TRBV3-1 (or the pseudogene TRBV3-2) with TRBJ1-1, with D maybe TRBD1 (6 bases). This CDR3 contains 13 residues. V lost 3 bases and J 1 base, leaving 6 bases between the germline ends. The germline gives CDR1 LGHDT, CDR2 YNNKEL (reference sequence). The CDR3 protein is CASSQGANTEAFF. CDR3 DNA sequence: TGTGCCAGCAGCCAGGGGGCGAACACTGAAGCTTTCTTT.

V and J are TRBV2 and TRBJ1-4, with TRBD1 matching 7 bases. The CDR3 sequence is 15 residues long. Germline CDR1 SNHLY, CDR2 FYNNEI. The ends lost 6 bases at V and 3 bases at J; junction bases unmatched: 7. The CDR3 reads CASRPTGNSNEKLFF. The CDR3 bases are TGTGCCAGCAGGCCGACAGGGAACTCTAATGAAAAACTGTTTTTT.

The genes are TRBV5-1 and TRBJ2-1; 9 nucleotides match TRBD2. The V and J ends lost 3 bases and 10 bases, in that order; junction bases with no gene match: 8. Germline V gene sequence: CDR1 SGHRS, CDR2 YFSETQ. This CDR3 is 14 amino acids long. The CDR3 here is CASSWSSGTNEQFF. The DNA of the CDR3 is TGCGCCAGCAGCTGGTCTAGCGGGACTAACGAGCAGTTCTTC.